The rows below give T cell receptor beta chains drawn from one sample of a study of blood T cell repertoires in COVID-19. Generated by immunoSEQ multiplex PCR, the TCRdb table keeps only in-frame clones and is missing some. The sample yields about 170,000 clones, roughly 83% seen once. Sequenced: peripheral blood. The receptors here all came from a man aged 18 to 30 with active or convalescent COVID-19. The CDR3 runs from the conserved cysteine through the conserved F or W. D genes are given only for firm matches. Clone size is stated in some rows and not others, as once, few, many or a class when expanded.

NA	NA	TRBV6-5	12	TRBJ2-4	CASSSGSNIQYF	TGTGCCAGCAGCTCCGGGTCAAACATTCAGTACTTC
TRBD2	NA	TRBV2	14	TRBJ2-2	CASSALAGTGELFF	TGTGCCAGCAGTGCTCTAGCGGGTACCGGGGAGCTGTTTTTT
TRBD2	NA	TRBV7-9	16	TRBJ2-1	CASSSLAGNFFNEQFF	TGTGCCAGCAGCTCTCTAGCGGGGAACTTCTTCAATGAGCAGTTCTTC
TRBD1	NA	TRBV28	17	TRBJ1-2	CASSSSGTGTSNYGYTF	TGTGCCAGCAGTTCCTCGGGGACAGGGACGTCAAACTATGGCTACACCTTC
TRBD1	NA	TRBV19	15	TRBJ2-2	CATRGTETPTGELFF	TGTGCCACTCGAGGGACAGAGACACCGACCGGGGAGCTGTTTTTT
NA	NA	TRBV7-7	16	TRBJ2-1	CASSSPTSSSYNEQFF	TGTGCTAGCAGCTCCCCCACTAGTAGCTCCTACAATGAGCAGTTCTTC
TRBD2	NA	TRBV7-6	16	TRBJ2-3	CASSSYSGAHTDTQYF	TGTGCCAGCAGCTCCTATAGCGGGGCCCACACAGATACGCAGTATTTT
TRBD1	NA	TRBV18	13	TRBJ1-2	CASSPDRGHGYTF	TGTGCCAGCTCACCCGACAGGGGGCATGGCTACACCTTC
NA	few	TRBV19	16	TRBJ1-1	CASSIDAGHLKAEAFF	TGTGCCAGTAGTATTGACGCAGGACATCTTAAAGCTGAAGCTTTCTTT
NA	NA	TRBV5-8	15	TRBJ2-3	CASSLEGGSTDTQYF	TGTGCCAGCAGCCTCGAGGGGGGGAGCACAGATACGCAGTATTTT
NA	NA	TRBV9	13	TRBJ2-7	CASSATGKGEQYF	TGTGCCAGCAGCGCCACAGGGAAAGGCGAGCAGTACTTC
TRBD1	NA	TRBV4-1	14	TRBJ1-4	CASSRTGWDEKLFF	TGCGCCAGCAGCCGGACAGGGTGGGATGAAAAACTGTTTTTT
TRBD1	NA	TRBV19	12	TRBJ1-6	CASSQGDSPLHF	TGTGCCAGTTCCCAGGGGGATTCACCCCTCCACTTT
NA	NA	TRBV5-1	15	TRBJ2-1	CASSTGTNSYNEQFF	TGCGCCAGCAGCACCGGGACAAACTCCTACAATGAGCAGTTCTTC
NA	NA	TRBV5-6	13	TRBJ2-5	CASSPGLQETQYF	TGTGCCAGCAGCCCGGGACTGCAAGAGACCCAGTACTTC
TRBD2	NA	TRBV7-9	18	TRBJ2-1	CASSTTSGRPPSYNEQFF	TGTGCCAGCAGCACCACTAGCGGGAGACCTCCTTCCTACAATGAGCAGTTCTTC
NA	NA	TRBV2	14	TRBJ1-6	CASSARGPNSPLHF	TGTGCCAGCAGTGCAAGGGGCCCCAATTCACCCCTCCACTTT
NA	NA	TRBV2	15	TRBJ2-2	CASSELATNTGELFF	TGTGCCAGCAGTGAACTAGCGACGAACACCGGGGAGCTGTTTTTT
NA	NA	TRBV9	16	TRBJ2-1	CASSVAALGPYNEQFF	TGTGCCAGCAGCGTAGCGGCACTAGGACCCTACAATGAGCAGTTCTTC
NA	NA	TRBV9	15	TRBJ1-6	CASSVGQALSSPLHF	TGTGCCAGCAGCGTAGGGCAGGCCCTTTCTTCACCCCTCCACTTT
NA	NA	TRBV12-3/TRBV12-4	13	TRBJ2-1	CASSLRTTNEQFF	TGTGCCAGCAGTTTAAGGACAACCAATGAGCAGTTCTTC
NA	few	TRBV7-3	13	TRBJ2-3	CASSLTSGDTQYF	TGTGCCAGCAGCTTAACGAGCGGCGATACGCAGTATTTT
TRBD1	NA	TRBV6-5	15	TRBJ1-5	CASSPVARGLRPQHF	TGTGCCAGCAGTCCCGTTGCCAGGGGGCTCCGGCCCCAGCATTTT
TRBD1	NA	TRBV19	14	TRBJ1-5	CASSFVDRVQPQHF	TGTGCCAGTAGTTTCGTCGACAGGGTTCAGCCCCAGCATTTT
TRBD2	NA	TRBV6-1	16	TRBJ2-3	CASSEELAGITDTQYF	TGTGCCAGCAGTGAAGAGCTAGCGGGGATCACAGATACGCAGTATTTT
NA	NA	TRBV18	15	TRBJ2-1	CASTPTGVGGNEQFF	TGTGCCAGCACACCAACGGGGGTGGGAGGCAATGAGCAGTTCTTC
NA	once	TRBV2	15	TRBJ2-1	CASRQGMSPYNEQFF	TGTGCCAGCAGACAGGGAATGAGTCCCTACAATGAGCAGTTCTTC
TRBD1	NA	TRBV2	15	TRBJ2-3	CASGVRQGGTDTQYF	TGTGCCAGCGGGGTCCGACAGGGAGGCACAGATACGCAGTATTTT
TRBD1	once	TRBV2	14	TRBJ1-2	CASRLRTGVYGYTF	TGTGCCAGCAGGCTTCGGACAGGGGTCTATGGCTACACCTTC
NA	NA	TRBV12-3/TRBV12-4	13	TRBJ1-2	CASSPSEDYGYTF	TGTGCCAGCAGTCCCTCTGAGGACTATGGCTACACCTTC
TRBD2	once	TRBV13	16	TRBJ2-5	CASSRNIAGGKETQYF	TGTGCCAGCAGCCGGAACATAGCGGGGGGGAAGGAGACCCAGTACTTC
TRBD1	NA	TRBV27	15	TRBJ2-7	CASSLSGQGSYEQYF	TGTGCCAGCAGTTTATCAGGACAGGGCTCCTACGAGCAGTACTTC
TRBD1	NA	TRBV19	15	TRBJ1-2	CASSIDRTGQNGYTF	TGTGCCAGTAGTATAGATCGGACAGGGCAGAATGGCTACACCTTC
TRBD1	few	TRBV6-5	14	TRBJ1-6	CASRSDRAISPLHF	TGTGCCAGCCGGTCCGACAGGGCGATCTCACCCCTCCACTTT
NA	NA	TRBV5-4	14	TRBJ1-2	CASSQTRSGHGYTF	TGTGCCAGCAGTCAGACCCGGAGCGGACATGGCTACACCTTC
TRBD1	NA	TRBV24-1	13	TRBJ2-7	CATSGGQRNEQYF	TGTGCCACCAGTGGGGGACAGCGAAACGAGCAGTACTTC
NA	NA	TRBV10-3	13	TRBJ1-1	CAIGIQENTEAFF	TGTGCCATCGGGATACAGGAGAACACTGAAGCTTTCTTT
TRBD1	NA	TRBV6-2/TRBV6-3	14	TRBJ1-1	CASSSLRDRRRAFF	TGTGCCAGCAGTTCCCTCCGGGACAGGAGGCGTGCTTTCTTT
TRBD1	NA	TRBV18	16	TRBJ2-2	CASSRRQGANTGELFF	TGTGCCAGCTCACGCCGACAGGGGGCCAACACCGGGGAGCTGTTTTTT
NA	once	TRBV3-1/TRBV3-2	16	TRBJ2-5	CASSQAYPNYQETQYF	TGTGCCAGCAGCCAAGCCTATCCCAACTATCAAGAGACCCAGTACTTC
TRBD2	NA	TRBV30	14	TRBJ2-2	CAWSRLAGAGELFF	TGTGCCTGGAGTCGGCTAGCGGGAGCCGGGGAGCTGTTTTTT
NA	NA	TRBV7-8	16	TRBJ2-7	CASSENLAQYTYEQYF	TGTGCCAGCAGCGAAAACCTAGCGCAATATACCTACGAGCAGTACTTC
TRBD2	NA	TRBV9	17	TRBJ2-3	CASSEQSVAGGLNTQYF	TGTGCCAGCAGCGAGCAATCGGTAGCGGGGGGTTTAAATACGCAGTATTTT
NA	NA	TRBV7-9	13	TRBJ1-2	CASSSDSNYGYTF	TGTGCCAGCAGCTCGGACAGTAACTATGGCTACACCTTC
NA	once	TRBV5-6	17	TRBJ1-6	CASNSQGTLLRYSPLHF	TGTGCCAGCAACTCCCAGGGGACCCTACTCCGCTATTCACCCCTCCACTTT
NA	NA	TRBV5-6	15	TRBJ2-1	CASSLGRSSYNEQFF	TGTGCCAGCAGCTTAGGTAGGAGCTCCTACAATGAGCAGTTCTTC
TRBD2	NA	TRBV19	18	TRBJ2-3	CASSTHRGTSGEADTQYF	TGTGCCAGTAGTACCCACCGAGGGACTAGCGGGGAGGCAGATACGCAGTATTTT
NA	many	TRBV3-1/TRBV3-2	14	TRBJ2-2	CASSVLANTGELFF	TGTGCCAGCAGCGTACTAGCAAACACCGGGGAGCTGTTTTTT